These 5 T cell receptor beta chains share one sample of origin, sequenced in a study of T cell responses to AZD1222 COVID-19 vaccine. Measured with immunoSEQ multiplex PCR; TCRdb has only the in-frame clones, and not every one. The sample includes approximately 180,000 clones, 70% to 90% of them seen just once. Sequenced here: peripheral blood, sampled 28 days after the second AZD1222 dose. These receptors came from an adult who received the AZD1222 COVID-19 vaccine.

The chain couples TRBV6-5 to TRBJ2-7, with 9 bases matching TRBD2. The trim removed 4 bases at V and 5 bases at J, leaving 6 bases unmatched. In germline, CDR1 is MNHEY, CDR2 SVGAGI. The CDR3 covers 14 residues. This chain's CDR3 is CASSFVAGDNEQYF. For the CDR3, the DNA is TGTGCCAGCAGTTTCGTAGCGGGAGATAACGAGCAGTACTTC.

This sequence joins TRBV5-1 and TRBJ2-2; 8 bases are shared with TRBD1. After removal of 0 bases from V and 7 bases from J, the junction contained 8 bases not matched to a gene. The CDR3 extends over 16 amino acids. The germline V gene encodes CDR1 SGHRS and CDR2 YFSETQ. In DNA, the CDR3 is TGCGCCAGCAGCTTGGGTGGGACAGGTGTGGACGGGGAGCTGTTTTTT. This translates into CASSLGGTGVDGELFF.

V gene TRBV7-8 combines with J gene TRBJ1-5; D is unresolved. Germline-derived CDR1 and CDR2 are SGHVS and FQNEAQ. With 5 bases removed from V and 0 bases from J, the gap between germline ends came to 14 bases. The CDR3 is 16 residues long. CDR3 in DNA: TGTGCCAGCAGCCGAGGGCAGCAGTATAGCAATCAGCCCCAGCATTTT. Translation: CASSRGQQYSNQPQHF.

The rearrangement links TRBV7-2 to TRBJ1-2; D gene uncertain. Germline CDR1 reads SGHTA; CDR2 reads FQGNSA. V lost 1 base and J lost 3, with 12 bases in between. The CDR3 consists of 15 residues. CDR3 DNA sequence: TGTGCCAGCAGCTTAGGACGAACCACCGACTATGGCTACACCTTC. This translates into CASSLGRTTDYGYTF.

The rearrangement links TRBV28 to TRBJ2-3, with D possibly matching TRBD2 (6 bases). Germline V gene sequence: CDR1 MDHEN, CDR2 SYDVKM. V lost 7 bases and J 0 bases, leaving 17 bases between the germline ends. The CDR3 runs to 16 residues. CDR3 loop: CASKKASVPSTDTQYF. The CDR3 DNA sequence: TGTGCCAGCAAAAAAGCTAGCGTTCCTAGCACAGATACGCAGTATTTT.